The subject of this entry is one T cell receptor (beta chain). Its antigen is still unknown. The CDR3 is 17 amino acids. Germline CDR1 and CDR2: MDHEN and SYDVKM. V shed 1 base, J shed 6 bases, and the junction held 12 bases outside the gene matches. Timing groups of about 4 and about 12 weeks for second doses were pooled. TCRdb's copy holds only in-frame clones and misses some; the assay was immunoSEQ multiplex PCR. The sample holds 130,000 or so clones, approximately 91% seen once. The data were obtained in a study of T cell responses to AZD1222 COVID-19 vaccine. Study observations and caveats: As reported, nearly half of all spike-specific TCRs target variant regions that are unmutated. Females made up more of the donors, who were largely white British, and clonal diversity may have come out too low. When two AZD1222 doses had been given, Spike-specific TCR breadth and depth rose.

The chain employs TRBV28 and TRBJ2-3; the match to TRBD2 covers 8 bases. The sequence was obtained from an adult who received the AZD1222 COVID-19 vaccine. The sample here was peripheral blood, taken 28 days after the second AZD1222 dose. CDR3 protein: CASSLSQRELGGDTQYF. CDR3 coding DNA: TGTGCCAGCAGTTTATCTCAGCGGGAGCTAGGGGGGGATACGCAGTATTTT.